This TCR beta chain came from a study of PD-1 blockade in classical Hodgkin lymphoma (dated by TCRdb to about 2020). Notes on the research overall: Nivolumab dosing was 3 mg/kg intravenously every 2 weeks, continuing until either disease progression or unacceptable toxicity. The study used CyTOF and TCR beta sequencing to define a peripheral blood immune signature of response to PD-1 blockade in classical Hodgkin lymphoma.

The label giving this sample's time point can be read as: cycle 2 day 1 (C2D1) of nivolumab. All trial patients had relapsed after autologous stem cell transplantation, with cohorts A, B and C differing in prior brentuximab vedotin exposure. The trial cohort included 50 to 70 patients with relapsed/refractory classical Hodgkin lymphoma, and each patient had a best overall response of complete response, partial response or progressive disease. Single-agent nivolumab was administered to trial patients in the multi-cohort phase II CheckMate 205 trial. An independent review committee assessed best overall response using the 2007 International Working Group response criteria. Trial PBMCs were collected just before the start of nivolumab (C1D1) and during therapy at cycle 2 day 1 and cycle 4 day 1. Peripheral blood was collected in 8 mL Vacutainer Cell Preparation Tubes, from which PBMCs were isolated by centrifugation and then cryopreserved.

The Qiagen DNeasy kit was used to extract genomic DNA both from unsorted PBMCs and from the negatively selected CD4+ and CD8+ fractions. Amplification of TCR beta CDR3 regions was done by immunoSEQ multiplex PCR with primers that anneal to V and J segments. A synthetic immune receptor repertoire was used to minimize amplification bias, and any remaining bias was removed computationally after sequencing. The study's own analysis went as follows. Repertoire diversity was quantified as the Shannon entropy index using custom Python scripts. The unsorted, CD4+ and CD8+ repertoires were each analyzed separately, with the exception of combined analyses, where CD4+ and CD8+ sequences were merged in silico. A clone was considered expanded if an increase in frequency of at least 2-fold after treatment relative to C1D1 was found, and a pseudocount of 0.5 was applied to clones undetected at baseline. Clones with 0 or 1 copy at C1D1 were defined as singleton clones, while clones with 2 or more copies were defined as non-singleton clones. Clones expanded in unsorted samples were assigned a CD4+, CD8+ or unknown annotation through matching of protein sequences in sorted samples from the same patient. Diversity changes from C1D1 to C4D1 were tested in paired samples using Wilcoxon tests. Not all clones reach the TCRdb copy of this immuneACCESS table, which keeps in-frame sequences only. Checked studies attribute under half of the gap to unresolved V genes and leave the rest unexplained. V and J calls and clone size are copied from that table; D and trimming were computed from the DNA. The sample profile shows about 110,000 clones; around 89% of them were found once. Together, the top ten hold just under 20% of the sample.

In its sample, this clone was seen once. The antigen this receptor binds is unknown. No per-base quality is available; no much larger clone lies one base away. The paper's findings and limits, for the study overall: Trial patients with a complete response had baseline diversity similar to that of newly diagnosed patients, while partial responders and progressors had significantly lower diversity. By C4D1, a significant rise was seen in CD4+ TCR diversity but not in CD8+ TCR diversity (p=0.0027 vs p=0.16), and the rise was most apparent among complete responders (p=0.02). Baseline TCR diversity was reported to be lower in newly diagnosed patients than in healthy donors and to be lower still in relapsed/refractory patients. Only a single clinical trial cohort was studied, and what caused the repertoire differences, possibly disease activity or prior therapy, remained undefined. Patients starting nivolumab less than 1 year after ASCT had lower diversity and were excluded from later analyses to avoid confounding by immune reconstitution.

Taken from the germline V gene, the CDR1 and CDR2 loops are SGHDN and FVKESK. V sheds 0 bases and J sheds 7 bases, leaving 10 bases between their ends. From the cysteine through the phenylalanine, the CDR3 covers 13 amino acids. The entry retains the CDR3 DNA only, 39 bases that are in frame from base 1. The sequence joins TRBV14 to TRBJ2-7, with the D gene uncertain. This specimen consisted of peripheral blood mononuclear cells (PBMCs), obtained before the second cycle of nivolumab. The sequence was collected from a human donor with classical Hodgkin lymphoma. CDR3 reads: CASSQDFLGEQYF. Here is the DNA: TGTGCCAGCAGCCAAGATTTCCTTGGAGAGCAGTACTTC.